Below are 9 T cell receptor beta chains sequenced from a single sample in a study of response to subunit inactivated influenza vaccine. MiXCR was run by TCRdb on the RT-PCR reads, yielding one entry per CDR3 protein. The sample holds about 570,000 distinct CDR3 sequences; roughly 10% are singletons and the top ten take roughly 10%. The sequences come from PBMCs from blood, collected on the day of vaccination. The receptors shown here come from a man in his fifties or sixties who received an inactivated influenza vaccine.

This clonotype was picked up many times. The chain links TRBV9 to TRBJ2-5, with TRBD2 identical over 9 bases. CDR1 and CDR2 from the germline V gene are SGDLS and YYNGEE. V lost 1 base, J lost 0 bases, and 4 bases stayed unmatched. The CDR3 loop spans 16 amino acids. The CDR3 protein is CASSVMAGGYQETQYF. Written as DNA, the CDR3 is TGTGCCAGCAGCGTAATGGCGGGAGGGTACCAAGAGACCCAGTACTTC.

There are many counts of this clonotype. The J gene is TRBJ2-5, the V gene TRBV9; D not certain. Trimming removed 0 bases from V and 2 bases from J, with 5 bases in between. The germline V gene encodes CDR1 SGDLS and CDR2 YYNGEE. The CDR3 is made up of 13 amino acids. CDR3 coding DNA: TGTGCCAGCAGCGTAGGTACTCAAGAGACCCAGTACTTC. Translating gives CASSVGTQETQYF. Using reference TRBV9 and TRBJ2-5 for the parts outside the CDR3, the full variable domain is DSGVTQTPKHLITATGQRVTLRCSPRSGDLSVYWYQQSLDQGLQFLIQYYNGEERAKGNILERFSAQQFPDLHSELNLSSLELGDSALYFCASSVGTQETQYFGPGTRLLVL.

The chain links TRBV2 to TRBJ1-2; D might be TRBD1 (6 bases). The CDR3 is 13 amino acids. The V end was cut by 6 bases, the J end by 8 bases, with 16 bases between. In germline, CDR1 is SNHLY, CDR2 FYNNEI. The DNA of the CDR3 is TGTGCCAGCAGGTATGACAGGCTGGACGGCTACACCTTC. It encodes CASRYDRLDGYTF.

The chain links TRBV5-1 to TRBJ1-1; 8 positions match TRBD1. The V gene's germline CDR1 is SGHRS and CDR2 YFSETQ. The V and J ends lost 7 bases and 4 bases, in that order; junction bases with no gene match: 6. CDR3 size: 13 residues. The CDR3 here is CASGPGTGTEAFF. CDR3 bases: TGCGCCAGCGGGCCAGGGACAGGCACTGAAGCTTTCTTT.

The J gene is TRBJ2-5, the V gene TRBV20-1, with D tentatively TRBD2 (7 bases). V lost 1 base and J 4 bases, leaving 13 bases between the germline ends. This CDR3 region has 14 residues. CDR1 DFQATT and CDR2 SNEGSKA come from the germline V gene (reference sequence). The chain's CDR3 is CSARGRRGGETQYF. CDR3 sequence (DNA): TGCAGTGCTAGAGGAAGGAGGGGGGGAGAGACCCAGTACTTC.

This chain uses TRBV20-1 with TRBJ2-7; D is undetermined. Per the germline V gene, CDR1 is DFQATT and CDR2 is SNEGSKA (reference sequence). The CDR3 has 12 residues. With 3 bases removed from V and 1 base from J, the gap between germline ends came to 7 bases. As DNA, the CDR3 is TGCAGTGCTAGTGCCGGTTCCTACGAGCAGTACTTC. It codes for CSASAGSYEQYF.

In DNA, the CDR3 is TGCGCCAGCAGCTTGGCCCGGACAGTCCCAGATACGCAGTATTTT. Amino acid sequence: CASSLARTVPDTQYF. The rearrangement links TRBV5-1 to TRBJ2-3; D may be TRBD1 (6 bases). V lost 0 bases and J 4 bases, leaving 12 bases between the germline ends. The CDR3 extends over 15 amino acids. Germline assignment: CDR1 SGHRS and CDR2 YFSETQ.

The V gene is TRBV7-8, the J gene TRBJ2-6; 11 bases map to TRBD2. CDR1 SGHVS and CDR2 FQNEAQ come from the germline V gene. The trim removed 5 bases at V and 0 bases at J, leaving 6 bases unmatched. This CDR3 has 18 residues. The CDR3 here is CASSAPGLAVSGANVLTF. CDR3 bases: TGTGCCAGCAGCGCACCGGGACTAGCGGTCTCTGGGGCCAACGTCCTGACTTTC.

The chain combines TRBV5-5 with TRBJ1-5; TRBD1 might be the D (5 bases). The germline gives CDR1 SGHKS, CDR2 YYEKEE (reference sequence). The CDR3 has 15 residues. V was trimmed by 3 bases and J by 0 bases, leaving 10 bases between them. CDR3 DNA: TGTGCCAGCAGCTGGGGCGGGGTTAGCAATCAGCCCCAGCATTTT. Translation: CASSWGGVSNQPQHF. Full variable domain (outside the CDR3, taken from reference TRBV5-5 and TRBJ1-5): DAGVTQSPTHLIKTRGQQVTLRCSPISGHKSVSWYQQVLGQGPQFIFQYYEKEERGRGNFPDRFSARQFPNYSSELNVNALLLGDSALYLCASSWGGVSNQPQHFGDGTRLSIL.